Shown below are 24 T cell receptor beta chains from a single sample sequenced in a study of control samples from healthy donors and cancer patients. TCRdb's copy holds only in-frame clones and misses some; the assay was immunoSEQ multiplex PCR. Of approximately 170,000 clones in the sample, about 94% are singletons; the top ten hold about 0.73%. Sequenced: blood. These TCRs come from a woman aged 25 to 39 in good health.

Concerning this clone: Other DNA sequences from this sample encode an identical CDR3 as well. The chain uses TRBV6-4 and TRBJ2-3; TRBD2 matches at 9 bases. Germline-derived CDR1 and CDR2 are MRHNA and SNTAGT. The V gene end was trimmed by 4 bases and the J gene end by 0 bases; junction bases not matched to a gene: 2. CDR3 length equals 15 residues. The CDR3 coding sequence is TGTGCCAGCAGTGCGACTAGCGGTAGCACAGATACGCAGTATTTT. The encoded protein is CASSATSGSTDTQYF.

A single count supports this clone. The DNA of the CDR3 is TGTGCCAGCAGCAGACCCTCCAGGGGGACCAATGAGCAGTTCTTC. It encodes CASSRPSRGTNEQFF. This chain links TRBV11-2 with TRBJ2-1; 7 bases align to TRBD1. CDR1 is SGHAT, CDR2 FQNNGV, per germline. The trim removed 5 bases at V and 6 bases at J, leaving 10 bases unmatched. CDR3 length equals 15 residues.

The chain joins TRBV12-1 to TRBJ1-2; TRBD1, as called in the table, went unchecked against the DNA. TRBV12-1 counts as a pseudogene. CDR3 length equals 12 residues. Here the CDR3 reads CASKDSYFGYTF. Here the CDR3 DNA reads TGTGCCAGCAAAGACAGTTACTTCGGCTACACCTTC.

The V and J genes are TRBV29-1 and TRBJ2-3; 13 positions match TRBD2. The CDR3 covers 14 residues. V was pared by 6 bases and J by 5 bases, with 5 bases of the junction left unmatched. The germline V gene encodes CDR1 SQVTM and CDR2 ANQGSEA. The DNA for the CDR3 is TGCAGCGTGGGGACTAGCGGGGTGGGAGATACGCAGTATTTT. This encodes CSVGTSGVGDTQYF.

This chain links TRBV28 with TRBJ1-2; 8 bases align to TRBD1. The germline V gene has CDR1 MDHEN and CDR2 SYDVKM. CDR3 size: 15 residues. V lost 2 bases to trimming and J lost 8 bases; unmatched junction nucleotides: 10. In DNA, the CDR3 is TGTGCCAGCAGTTTAAATCGGCAGGGGGCGGGCGGCTACACCTTC. Its translation: CASSLNRQGAGGYTF.

This chain uses TRBV24-1 with TRBJ1-5; 7 nucleotides match TRBD1. The trim removed 3 bases at V and 5 bases at J, leaving 6 bases unmatched. Germline CDR1 reads KGHDR; CDR2 reads SFDVKD. The CDR3 runs to 15 residues. This CDR3 is CATSDTRGDYQPQHF. The DNA of the CDR3 is TGTGCCACCAGTGATACCAGGGGGGATTATCAGCCCCAGCATTTT.

This clone was seen just once. The chain is built from TRBV2 and TRBJ2-5; 16 nucleotides align to TRBD2. This CDR3 has 13 amino acids. From germline, CDR1 is SNHLY and CDR2 FYNNEI. V was pared by 8 bases and J by 9 bases, with 3 bases of the junction left unmatched. CDR3 amino acids: CASSGTSGRAQYF. In DNA, the CDR3 is TGTGCCAGCTCCGGGACTAGCGGGAGGGCCCAGTACTTC.

The chain recombines TRBV11-2 with TRBJ2-1, with D possibly TRBD1 on 7 matching bases. The V end was cut by 2 bases, the J end by 5 bases, with 13 bases between. The CDR3 consists of 15 residues. CDR1 and CDR2 (germline): SGHAT, FQNNGV. The CDR3 spells CASSLTSGGHNEQFF. CDR3 DNA sequence: TGTGCCAGCAGCTTAACCTCAGGGGGGCACAATGAGCAGTTCTTC.

This clone was detected only a few times. The chain has TRBV28 and TRBJ1-6; weak D call: TRBD1 (5 bases). The V gene's germline CDR1 is MDHEN and CDR2 SYDVKM. V was pared by 4 bases and J by 16 bases, with 14 bases between. The CDR3 covers 12 residues. CDR3 DNA sequence: TGTGCCAGCAGTTCGGACACTAGGAGACTCCACTTT. It encodes CASSSDTRRLHF.

This chain uses TRBV21-1 with TRBJ1-4. TRBV21-1 is labeled a pseudogene. The CDR3 covers 16 residues. DNA for the CDR3: TGTGCCAGCAGCAAATCTCGGGCGGTGCTGGATGAAAAACTGTTTTTT. This codes for CASSKSRAVLDEKLFF.

The chain joins TRBV23-1 to TRBJ1-1; TRBD1 might be the D (5 bases). TRBV23-1 is known as an ORF, though its function is uncertain. This CDR3 has 17 residues. Trimming took off 0 bases at V and 1 base at J, with 15 bases between the two ends. CDR3 nucleotides: TGCGCCAGCAGTCAATCCGGCAGGGAGGTATCGAACACTGAAGCTTTCTTT. It codes for CASSQSGREVSNTEAFF.

This clone was found a few times. V usage is TRBV4-3 and J usage is TRBJ2-6; unclear D gene. Looked up from germline, CDR1 is LGHNA and CDR2 is YSLEER. The CDR3 is 14 residues long. Trimming took off 0 bases at V and 1 base at J, with 1 base between the two ends. CDR3 nucleotides: TGCGCCAGCAGCCAAGAGTCTGGGGCCAACGTCCTGACTTTC. It encodes CASSQESGANVLTF.

This chain links TRBV5-1 with TRBJ2-1, with 11 bases lining up with TRBD2. Germline assignment: CDR1 SGHRS and CDR2 YFSETQ. V shed 4 bases and J 4 bases; nucleotides not matched to a gene: 16. The CDR3 sequence is 19 residues long. CDR3 residues: CASSPLLGSGTSGYNEQFF. For the CDR3, the DNA is TGCGCCAGCAGCCCGTTGTTGGGCTCCGGGACTAGCGGTTACAATGAGCAGTTCTTC.

V and J are TRBV5-5 and TRBJ2-4; D is perhaps TRBD2 (6 bases). The V gene lost 4 bases and the J gene lost 6 bases, with 20 bases spanning the gap. The germline CDR1 and CDR2 sequences are SGHKS and YYEKEE (reference sequence). The CDR3 has 16 residues. As DNA, the CDR3 is TGTGCCAGCAGCGAGGGCCGCGGCCCGCGGGGAAACATTCAGTACTTC. This translates into CASSEGRGPRGNIQYF.

This clone was picked up one time. CDR3 loop: CASSHQGVDTEAFF. The CDR3 DNA is TGTGCCAGCAGCCACCAGGGGGTTGACACTGAAGCTTTCTTT. The rearrangement uses TRBV11-1 and TRBJ1-1; 7 nucleotides match TRBD1. V shed 5 bases, J shed 3 bases, and the junction held 6 bases outside the gene matches. Germline-derived CDR1 and CDR2 are SGHAT and FQDESV (reference sequence). This CDR3 has 14 amino acids.

This sequence joins TRBV29-1 and TRBJ2-3, with 12 bases lining up with TRBD2. CDR3 length: 16 residues. Unmatched junction bases numbered 10, after V lost 8 bases and J lost 1 base. The germline CDR1 and CDR2 sequences are SQVTM and ANQGSEA. CDR3 sequence reads: CSHPKGLAGRTDTQYF. CDR3 DNA: TGCAGCCACCCGAAGGGACTAGCGGGCCGCACAGATACGCAGTATTTT.

The chain joins TRBV27 to TRBJ2-7; 7 positions agree with TRBD2. Germline values: CDR1 MNHEY, CDR2 SMNVEV (reference sequence). The CDR3 is 15 amino acids. The junction had 6 bases not matched to a gene; V was cut back by 2 bases and J by 2 bases. CDR3 amino acids: CASSLGAGAAYEQYF. For the CDR3, the DNA is TGTGCCAGCAGTTTAGGGGCGGGAGCGGCCTACGAGCAGTACTTC.

The chain carries TRBV14 and TRBJ2-7; D may be TRBD1 (6 bases). V shed 1 base and J shed 3 bases, with 10 bases lying between them. Germline loops: CDR1 SGHDN, CDR2 FVKESK. This CDR3 is 14 amino acids long. The CDR3 is CASSQAWDNYEQYF. DNA for the CDR3: TGTGCCAGCAGCCAAGCCTGGGACAACTACGAGCAGTACTTC.

This chain uses TRBV28 with TRBJ1-5; D gene uncertain. Trimming removed 6 bases at V and 9 bases at J, with 18 bases between. CDR1 MDHEN and CDR2 SYDVKM come from the germline V gene. The CDR3 loop spans 14 amino acids. In DNA form, the CDR3 reads TGTGCCAGCAGCCCCGACACCCTCCGATCGCCCCAGCATTTT. Amino acids: CASSPDTLRSPQHF. Filled out from reference TRBV28 and TRBJ1-5, the complete variable domain reads DVKVTQSSRYLVKRTGEKVFLECVQDMDHENMFWYRQDPGLGLRLIYFSYDVKMKEKGDIPEGYSVSREKKERFSLILESASTNQTSMYLCASSPDTLRSPQHFGDGTRLSIL.

This rearrangement joins TRBV7-3 to TRBJ2-1; 9 bases agree with TRBD1. This CDR3 is 15 amino acids long. Looked up from germline, CDR1 is SGHTA and CDR2 is FQGTGA. V gave up 6 bases and J gave up 4 bases; unmatched junction bases: 7. DNA of the CDR3: TGTGCCAGCAGTGTGGGACAGGGTATGTACAATGAGCAGTTCTTC. Protein product: CASSVGQGMYNEQFF.

The rearrangement uses TRBV4-3 and TRBJ2-2; 9 positions match TRBD1. The CDR3 is 17 residues long. Germline-derived CDR1 and CDR2 are LGHNA and YSLEER. The V and J ends lost 1 base and 6 bases, in that order; junction bases with no gene match: 9. DNA of the CDR3: TGCGCCAGCAGCCAAGTTACAGGGGGCGTTAAGGCCGGGGAGCTGTTTTTT. Residues: CASSQVTGGVKAGELFF.

CDR3: CASSVYSIPGNTIYF. The CDR3 DNA reads TGTGCCAGCAGCGTTTACAGTATTCCTGGAAACACCATATATTTT. The gene calls are TRBV9 and TRBJ1-3, with D unclear. This CDR3 has 15 residues. Per the germline V gene, CDR1 is SGDLS and CDR2 is YYNGEE. Trimming took 2 bases from V and 2 from J, leaving 11 bases between them.

The rearrangement uses TRBV28 and TRBJ1-4; 9 bases map to TRBD1. V gave up 6 bases and J gave up 7 bases; unmatched junction bases: 12. Germline V gene data show CDR1 as MDHEN and CDR2 as SYDVKM. The CDR3 length is 16 residues. CDR3 protein: CASSLEDRGLGEKLFF. In nucleotides, the CDR3 is TGTGCCAGCAGCCTCGAGGACAGGGGTTTAGGTGAAAAACTGTTTTTT.

This clone was recorded a few times. The genes are TRBV7-9 and TRBJ2-7; possibly TRBD1 for D (6 bases). From germline, CDR1 is SEHNR and CDR2 FQNEAQ (reference sequence). The CDR3 covers 16 residues. The germline V and J ends were trimmed by 5 bases and 0 bases, with 17 bases remaining between them. Written as DNA, the CDR3 is TGTGCCAGCAGCCCGAAGACATCAGGGGCCTCCTACGAGCAGTACTTC. It specifies CASSPKTSGASYEQYF. The full variable domain, its missing parts supplied by reference TRBV7-9 and TRBJ2-7, is DTGVSQNPRHKITKRGQNVTFRCDPISEHNRLYWYRQTLGQGPEFLTYFQNEAQLEKSRLLSDRFSAERPKGSFSTLEIQRTEQGDSAMYLCASSPKTSGASYEQYFGPGTRLTVT.